A selection of T cell receptor beta chains follows, all from one sample in a study of cytomegalovirus exposure and HLA in healthy donors. Clones were sequenced by immunoSEQ multiplex PCR, and TCRdb holds only the in-frame ones, with some missing. This sample has roughly 110,000 clones, with 75% to 85% found just once. Input material: PBMCs. The receptors were sampled from a woman under 30 in good health and CMV-seropositive. The CDR3 runs from the conserved cysteine through the conserved F or W. D genes are given only for firm matches. Not all rows give a size; the values are once, few, many and, for expanded clones, a class.

J gene: TRBJ2-5; D gene: .; V gene: TRBV7-3; clone size: .; CDR3 protein: CASSSTSDRQETQYF; CDR3 DNA: TGTGCCAGCAGCTCCACCTCGGACAGACAAGAGACCCAGTACTTC
J gene: TRBJ2-1; D gene: .; V gene: TRBV27; clone size: .; CDR3 protein: CAGLGSNEQFF; CDR3 DNA: TGTGCCGGTCTAGGGAGCAATGAGCAGTTCTTC
J gene: TRBJ2-7; D gene: TRBD2; V gene: TRBV28; clone size: .; CDR3 protein: CASSFPTGRDHDYEQYF; CDR3 DNA: TGTGCCAGCAGTTTCCCCACTGGGAGGGACCATGACTACGAGCAGTACTTC
J gene: TRBJ1-2; D gene: .; V gene: TRBV5-1; clone size: .; CDR3 protein: CASSLVAEHSRYGYTF; CDR3 DNA: TGCGCCAGCAGCTTGGTAGCAGAGCATTCCCGCTATGGCTACACCTTC
J gene: TRBJ2-1; D gene: TRBD1; V gene: TRBV5-4; clone size: few; CDR3 protein: CASSAPPGQGADEQFF; CDR3 DNA: TGTGCCAGCAGTGCCCCCCCGGGACAGGGGGCCGATGAGCAGTTCTTC
J gene: TRBJ1-3; D gene: TRBD1; V gene: TRBV28; clone size: .; CDR3 protein: CASRRSGQMLSGNTIYF; CDR3 DNA: TGTGCCAGCCGGCGGTCGGGACAGATGCTCTCTGGAAACACCATATATTTT
J gene: TRBJ1-2; D gene: .; V gene: TRBV4-1; clone size: few; CDR3 protein: CASSQAVGPLYGYTF; CDR3 DNA: TGCGCCAGCAGCCAGGCCGTGGGGCCCCTTTATGGCTACACCTTC
J gene: TRBJ2-4; D gene: .; V gene: TRBV7-9; clone size: .; CDR3 protein: CSSSLEPGAKNIQYF; CDR3 DNA: TGTTCCAGCAGCTTAGAGCCAGGAGCCAAAAACATTCAGTACTTC
J gene: TRBJ2-3; D gene: TRBD1; V gene: TRBV19; clone size: few; CDR3 protein: CASSIWDRGSSTDTQYF; CDR3 DNA: TGTGCCAGTAGTATTTGGGACAGGGGGTCGAGCACAGATACGCAGTATTTT
J gene: TRBJ2-7; D gene: TRBD1; V gene: TRBV5-1; clone size: .; CDR3 protein: CASSIDRVSEQYF; CDR3 DNA: TGCGCCAGCAGCATAGACAGGGTCTCCGAGCAGTACTTC
J gene: TRBJ2-5; D gene: TRBD1; V gene: TRBV5-4; clone size: .; CDR3 protein: CASSLIDRVETQYF; CDR3 DNA: TGTGCCAGCAGTTTGATCGACAGGGTGGAGACCCAGTACTTC
J gene: TRBJ2-3; D gene: TRBD1; V gene: TRBV19; clone size: .; CDR3 protein: CASSSGTGETDTQYF; CDR3 DNA: TGTGCCAGTAGCAGCGGGACAGGGGAAACAGATACGCAGTATTTT
J gene: TRBJ2-7; D gene: .; V gene: TRBV19; clone size: .; CDR3 protein: CASTGLSSYEQYF; CDR3 DNA: TGTGCCAGTACAGGGCTGAGCTCCTACGAGCAGTACTTC
J gene: TRBJ1-2; D gene: .; V gene: TRBV6-6; clone size: .; CDR3 protein: CASSPTGKGGYTF; CDR3 DNA: TGTGCCAGCAGTCCCACAGGGAAGGGTGGCTACACCTTC
J gene: TRBJ1-5; D gene: TRBD1; V gene: TRBV28; clone size: .; CDR3 protein: CASSPHSGGSQPQHF; CDR3 DNA: TGTGCCAGCAGTCCTCACTCAGGGGGCAGTCAGCCCCAGCATTTT
J gene: TRBJ2-5; D gene: TRBD1; V gene: TRBV5-1; clone size: .; CDR3 protein: CASSGDRPQETQYF; CDR3 DNA: TGCGCCAGCAGCGGGGACAGACCCCAAGAGACCCAGTACTTC
J gene: TRBJ2-7; D gene: .; V gene: TRBV6-1; clone size: few; CDR3 protein: CASSEIASSYEQYF; CDR3 DNA: TGTGCCAGCAGTGAAATCGCTAGCTCGTACGAGCAGTACTTC